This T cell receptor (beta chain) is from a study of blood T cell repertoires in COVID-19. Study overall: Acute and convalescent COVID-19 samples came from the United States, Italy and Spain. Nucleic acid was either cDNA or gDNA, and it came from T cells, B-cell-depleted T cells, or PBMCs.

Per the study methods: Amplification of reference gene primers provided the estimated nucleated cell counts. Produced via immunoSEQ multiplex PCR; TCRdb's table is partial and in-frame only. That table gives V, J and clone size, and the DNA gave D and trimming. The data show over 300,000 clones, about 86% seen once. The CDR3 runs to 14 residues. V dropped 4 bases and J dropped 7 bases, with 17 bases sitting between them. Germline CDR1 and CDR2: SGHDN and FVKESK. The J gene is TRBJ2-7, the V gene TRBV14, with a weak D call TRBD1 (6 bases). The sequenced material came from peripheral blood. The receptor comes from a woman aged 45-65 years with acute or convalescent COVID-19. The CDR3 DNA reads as TGTGCCAGCAGCCCCTTCCCAGGGGCAGGGGAGCAGTACGTC. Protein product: CASSPFPGAGEQYV.